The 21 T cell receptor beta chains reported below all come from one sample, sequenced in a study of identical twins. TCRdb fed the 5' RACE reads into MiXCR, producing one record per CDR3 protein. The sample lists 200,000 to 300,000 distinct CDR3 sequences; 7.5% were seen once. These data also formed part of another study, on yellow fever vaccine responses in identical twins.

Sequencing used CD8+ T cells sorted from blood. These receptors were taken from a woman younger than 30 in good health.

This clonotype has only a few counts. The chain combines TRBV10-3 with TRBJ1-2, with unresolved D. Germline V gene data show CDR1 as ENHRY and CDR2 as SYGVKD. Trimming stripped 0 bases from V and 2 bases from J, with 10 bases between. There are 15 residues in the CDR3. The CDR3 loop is CAISESGDPNYGYTF. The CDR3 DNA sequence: TGTGCCATCAGTGAGTCGGGAGACCCAAACTATGGCTACACCTTC.

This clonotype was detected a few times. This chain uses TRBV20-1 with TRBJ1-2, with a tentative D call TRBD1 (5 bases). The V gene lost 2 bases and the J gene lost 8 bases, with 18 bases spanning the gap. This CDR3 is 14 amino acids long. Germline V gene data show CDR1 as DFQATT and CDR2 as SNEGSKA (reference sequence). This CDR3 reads CSARNPGTSVGYTF. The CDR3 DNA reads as TGCAGTGCTAGAAATCCCGGGACGTCGGTGGGCTACACCTTC.

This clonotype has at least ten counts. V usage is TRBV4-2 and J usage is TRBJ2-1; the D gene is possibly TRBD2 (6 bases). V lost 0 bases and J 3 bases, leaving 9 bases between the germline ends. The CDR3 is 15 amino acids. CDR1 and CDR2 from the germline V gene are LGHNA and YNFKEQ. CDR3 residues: CASSQEGGVYNEQFF. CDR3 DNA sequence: TGTGCCAGCAGCCAAGAAGGCGGGGTCTACAATGAGCAGTTCTTC.

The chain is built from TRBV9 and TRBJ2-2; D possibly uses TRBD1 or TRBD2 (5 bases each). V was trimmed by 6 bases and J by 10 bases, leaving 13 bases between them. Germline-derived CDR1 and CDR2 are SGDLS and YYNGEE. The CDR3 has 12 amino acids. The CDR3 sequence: CASTGTALELFF. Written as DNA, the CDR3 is TGTGCCAGCACCGGGACCGCACTGGAGCTGTTTTTT.

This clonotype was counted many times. CDR3 in amino acids: CASSSFRDRGALRELFF. The CDR3 coding sequence is TGTGCCAGCAGCTCCTTCCGGGACAGAGGGGCTTTACGGGAGCTGTTTTTT. The gene calls are TRBV7-9 and TRBJ2-2; 7 bases are shared with TRBD1. This CDR3 spans 17 amino acids. J lost 9 bases, V lost 4 bases, and 17 bases had no gene match. Germline V CDR1 and CDR2: SEHNR, FQNEAQ (reference sequence).

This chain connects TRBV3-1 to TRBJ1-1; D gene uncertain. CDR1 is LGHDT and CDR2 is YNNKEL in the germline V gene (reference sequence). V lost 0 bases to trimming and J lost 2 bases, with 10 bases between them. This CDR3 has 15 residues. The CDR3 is CASSQDPDLNTEAFF. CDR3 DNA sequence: TGTGCCAGCAGCCAAGATCCGGACCTCAACACTGAAGCTTTCTTT.

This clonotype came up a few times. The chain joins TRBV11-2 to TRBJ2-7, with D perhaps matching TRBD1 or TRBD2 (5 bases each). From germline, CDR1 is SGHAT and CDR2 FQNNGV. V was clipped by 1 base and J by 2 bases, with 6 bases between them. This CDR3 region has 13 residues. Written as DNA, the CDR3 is TGTGCCAGCAGCTTAGGGGGGACCTACGAGCAGTACGTC. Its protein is CASSLGGTYEQYV.

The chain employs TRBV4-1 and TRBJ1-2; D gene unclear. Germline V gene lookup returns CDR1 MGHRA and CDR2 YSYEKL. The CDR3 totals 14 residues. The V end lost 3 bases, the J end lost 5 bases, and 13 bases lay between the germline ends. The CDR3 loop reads CASSQLSGKYGYTF. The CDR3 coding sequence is TGCGCCAGCAGCCAGCTATCCGGGAAATATGGCTACACCTTC.

The CDR3 bases are TGCTGTGCTGCCGGGACTAGCGGGGGGGCCGGTGGAAGGGAGCAGTACGTC. This codes for CCAAGTSGGAGGREQYV. The V and J genes are TRBV20-1 and TRBJ2-7, with TRBD2 identical over 16 bases. The CDR3 covers 17 residues. Germline values: CDR1 DFQATT, CDR2 SNEGSKA (reference sequence).

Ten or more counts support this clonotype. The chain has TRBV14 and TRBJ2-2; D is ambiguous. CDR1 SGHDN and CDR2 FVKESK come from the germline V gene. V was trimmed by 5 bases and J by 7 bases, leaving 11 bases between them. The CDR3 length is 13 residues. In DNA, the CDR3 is TGTGCCAGCAGCGCAACAGTAGTCGGGGAGCTGTTTTTT. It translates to CASSATVVGELFF. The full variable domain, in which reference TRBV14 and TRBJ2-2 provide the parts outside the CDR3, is EAGVTQFPSHSVIEKGQTVTLRCDPISGHDNLYWYRRVMGKEIKFLLHFVKESKQDESGMPNNRFLAERTGGTYSTLKVQPAELEDSGVYFCASSATVVGELFFGEGSRLTVL.

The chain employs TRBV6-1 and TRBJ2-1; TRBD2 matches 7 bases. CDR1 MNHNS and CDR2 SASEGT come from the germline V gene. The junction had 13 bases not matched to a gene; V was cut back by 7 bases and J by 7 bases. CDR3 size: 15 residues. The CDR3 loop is CASILEGGSSNEQFF. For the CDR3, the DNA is TGTGCCAGCATCTTAGAGGGCGGGAGCAGTAATGAGCAGTTCTTC.

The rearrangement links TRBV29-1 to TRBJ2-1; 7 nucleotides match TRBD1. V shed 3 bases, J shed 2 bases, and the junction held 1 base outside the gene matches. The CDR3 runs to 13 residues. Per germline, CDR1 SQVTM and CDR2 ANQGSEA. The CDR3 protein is CSVDTGAYNEQFF. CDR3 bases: TGCAGCGTTGATACAGGGGCCTACAATGAGCAGTTCTTC.

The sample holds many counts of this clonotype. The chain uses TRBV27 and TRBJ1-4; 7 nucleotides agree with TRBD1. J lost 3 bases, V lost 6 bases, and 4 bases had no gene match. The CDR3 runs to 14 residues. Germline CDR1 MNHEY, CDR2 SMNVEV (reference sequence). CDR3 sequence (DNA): TGTGCCAGCAGCCCCGGGACAGCTAATGAAAAACTGTTTTTT. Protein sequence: CASSPGTANEKLFF. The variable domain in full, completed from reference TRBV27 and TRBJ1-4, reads EAQVTQNPRYLITVTGKKLTVTCSQNMNHEYMSWYRQDPGLGLRQIYYSMNVEVTDKGDVPEGYKVSRKEKRNFPLILESPSPNQTSLYFCASSPGTANEKLFFGSGTQLSVL.

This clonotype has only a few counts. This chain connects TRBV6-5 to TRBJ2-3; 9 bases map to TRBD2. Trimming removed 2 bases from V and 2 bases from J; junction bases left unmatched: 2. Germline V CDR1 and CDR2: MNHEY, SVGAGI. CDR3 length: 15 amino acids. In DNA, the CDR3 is TGTGCCAGCAGTTACGGCGGGGGGGCCACAGATACGCAGTATTTT. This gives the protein CASSYGGGATDTQYF.

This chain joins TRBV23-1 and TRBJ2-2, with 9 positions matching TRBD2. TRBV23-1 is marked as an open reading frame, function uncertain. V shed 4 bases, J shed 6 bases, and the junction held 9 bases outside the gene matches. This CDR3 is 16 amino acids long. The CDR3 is CASSPRGAGGAGELFF. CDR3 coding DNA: TGCGCCAGCAGTCCACGGGGAGCGGGAGGAGCCGGGGAGCTGTTTTTT.

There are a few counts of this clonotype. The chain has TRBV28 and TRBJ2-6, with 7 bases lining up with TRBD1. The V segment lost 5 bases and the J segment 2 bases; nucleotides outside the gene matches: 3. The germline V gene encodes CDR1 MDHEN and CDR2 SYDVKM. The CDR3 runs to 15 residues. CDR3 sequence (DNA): TGTGCCAGCAGTCCGCAGGGGGCTGGGGCCAACGTCCTGACTTTC. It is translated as CASSPQGAGANVLTF.

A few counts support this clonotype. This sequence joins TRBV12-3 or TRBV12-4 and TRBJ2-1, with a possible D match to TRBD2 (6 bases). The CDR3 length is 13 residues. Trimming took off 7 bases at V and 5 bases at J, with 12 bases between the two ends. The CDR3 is CASTPGLNNEQFF. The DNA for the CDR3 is TGTGCCAGCACCCCGGGACTCAACAATGAGCAGTTCTTC.

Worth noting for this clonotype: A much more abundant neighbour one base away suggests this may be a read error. The CDR3, as DNA: TGTGCCAGCAGTTTTCTTGCGGGAGGGTCGAATGAGCAGTTCTTC. As protein: CASSFLAGGSNEQFF. V and J are TRBV12-3 or TRBV12-4 and TRBJ2-1, with 9 bases aligning to TRBD2. The CDR3 has 15 amino acids. V lost 3 bases and J lost 7; bases outside the gene matches: 7.

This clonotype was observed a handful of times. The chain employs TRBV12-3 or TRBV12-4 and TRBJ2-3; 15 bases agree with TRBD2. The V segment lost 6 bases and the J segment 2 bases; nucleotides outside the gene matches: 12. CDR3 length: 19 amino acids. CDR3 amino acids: CASRPPGLAGGLSTDTQYF. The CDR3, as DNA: TGTGCCAGCAGACCCCCCGGACTAGCGGGAGGGCTCTCCACAGATACGCAGTATTTT.

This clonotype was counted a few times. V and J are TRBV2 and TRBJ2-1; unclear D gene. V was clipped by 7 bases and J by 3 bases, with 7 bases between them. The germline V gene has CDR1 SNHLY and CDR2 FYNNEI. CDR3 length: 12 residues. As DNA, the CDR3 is TGTGCCAGCAAACTTATCTACAATGAGCAGTTCTTC. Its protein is CASKLIYNEQFF.

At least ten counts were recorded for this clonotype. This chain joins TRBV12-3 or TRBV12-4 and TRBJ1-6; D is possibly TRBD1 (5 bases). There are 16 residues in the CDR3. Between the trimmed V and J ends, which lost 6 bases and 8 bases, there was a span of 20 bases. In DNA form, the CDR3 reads TGTGCCAGCAGCTCGGGACCTCCGTCGTATTATTCACCCCTCCACTTT. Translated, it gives CASSSGPPSYYSPLHF.